A selection of T cell receptor beta chains follows, all from one sample in a study of blood T cell repertoires in COVID-19. Data came from immunoSEQ multiplex PCR; TCRdb stores just in-frame clones and leaves some out. Found here are under 35,000 clones, about 90% of them singletons; the top ten hold roughly 5%. The sample comprised peripheral blood. All receptors come from a human donor in a cohort sampled during active COVID-19. The CDR3 runs from the conserved cysteine through the conserved F or W. A D gene is named only where the DNA matches it firmly. A clone size is listed for some rows: how often the clone was seen (once, few, many), or a class if it is expanded.

TRBV6-4,NA,14,TRBD1,TRBJ1-1,TGTGCCAGCAGTGACGGGCGGGACAGGGCTGAAGCTTTCTTT,CASSDGRDRAEAFF
TRBV14,NA,14,TRBD1,TRBJ1-4,TGTGCCAGCAGCAGGGACAGGGGAGATGAAAAACTGTTTTTT,CASSRDRGDEKLFF
TRBV5-1,NA,14,NA,TRBJ1-2,TGCGCCAGCAGCTTGCGCTCAGCTAACTATGGCTACACCTTC,CASSLRSANYGYTF
TRBV6-5,once,11,NA,TRBJ1-2,TGTGCCAGCCGCGGAGTCTATGGCTACACCTTC,CASRGVYGYTF
TRBV6-5,NA,15,NA,TRBJ1-2,TGTGCCAGCAGTAGGGGCAGAGGAATGATCCATGGCTACACCTTC,CASSRGRGMIHGYTF
TRBV6-1,few,17,TRBD1,TRBJ1-5,TGTGCCAGCAGTGCGGGGGACAGGGGTTATAGCAATCAGCCCCAGCATTTT,CASSAGDRGYSNQPQHF
TRBV7-8,once,16,TRBD2,TRBJ2-1,TGTGCCAGCAGCGGGAGGGCTAGCGCAGCCAAAGAGTCGCAGTTCTTC,CASSGRASAAKESQFF
TRBV5-4,once,15,NA,TRBJ1-6,TGTGCCAGCAGCTTGGCAGGCTTAAATAATTCACCCCTCCACTTT,CASSLAGLNNSPLHF
TRBV6-5,few,15,TRBD1,TRBJ1-2,TGTGCCAGCAGTTCCAGAGGACAGGCAGCCTATGGCTACACCTTC,CASSSRGQAAYGYTF
TRBV12-3/TRBV12-4,once,11,NA,TRBJ2-3,TGTGCCAGCAGTTTTGGGACTGCGCAGTATTTT,CASSFGTAQYF
TRBV6-6,NA,14,NA,TRBJ2-4,TGTGCCAGCAGACAGGGCGGTGACAAAAACATTCAGTACTTC,CASRQGGDKNIQYF
TRBV10-3,few,16,TRBD1,TRBJ2-3,TGTGCCATCAGCCCACAGGGGCCATCTAGCACAGATACGCAGTATTTT,CAISPQGPSSTDTQYF
TRBV7-9,NA,18,NA,TRBJ2-6,TGTGCCAGCAGCTGGGGCGGTCGTTCGGCATCTGGGGCCAACGTCCTGACTTTC,CASSWGGRSASGANVLTF
TRBV19,NA,15,NA,TRBJ2-2,TGTGCCAGTAGTATAGAGGGGAGTAACACCGGGGAGCTGTTTTTT,CASSIEGSNTGELFF
TRBV5-1,NA,17,TRBD1,TRBJ2-3,TGCGCCAGCAGCTGGCAGGGGGCAACGATAGGAGCAGATACGCAGTATTTT,CASSWQGATIGADTQYF
TRBV28,NA,15,TRBD1,TRBJ1-5,TGTGCCAGCAGACCTTCTACAGGGGGCGGTCAGCCCCAGCATTTT,CASRPSTGGGQPQHF
TRBV5-4,NA,15,TRBD1,TRBJ1-6,TGTGCCAGCAGCCAAACCGGGACAGGGTACTCACCCCTCCACTTT,CASSQTGTGYSPLHF
TRBV28,NA,14,TRBD1,TRBJ1-2,TGTGCCAGCAGTTCCGGGACAGCTAACTATGGCTACACCTTC,CASSSGTANYGYTF
TRBV10-3,NA,14,NA,TRBJ1-2,TGTGCCATCAGTGAGTCAGGGGGGGGCTATGGCTACACCTTC,CAISESGGGYGYTF
TRBV7-2,NA,14,TRBD1,TRBJ2-1,TGTGCCAGCAGCTTAGCCGCTATGGCAGGGGGGCAGTTCTTC,CASSLAAMAGGQFF
TRBV2,NA,18,TRBD1,TRBJ2-2,TGTGCCATCCAGTCGCGTGGAAAAACAGGGGCGGGCACCGGGGAGCTGTTTTTT,CAIQSRGKTGAGTGELFF
TRBV3-1/TRBV3-2,once,15,NA,TRBJ1-4,TGTGCCAGCAGCCTCCTACGGGGAACTAATGAAAAACTGTTTTTT,CASSLLRGTNEKLFF
TRBV18,NA,15,TRBD1,TRBJ1-2,TGTGCCAGCTCACCGGCCCGGACAGGGGGCGATGGCTACACCTTC,CASSPARTGGDGYTF
TRBV3-1/TRBV3-2,NA,14,TRBD1,TRBJ1-1,TGTGCCAGCAGCCTGACAGGGGGTAGTGCTGAAGCTTTCTTT,CASSLTGGSAEAFF
TRBV6-6,NA,13,NA,TRBJ2-2,TGTGCCAGCAGTTACCAGAACACCGGGGAGCTGTTTTTT,CASSYQNTGELFF
TRBV3-1/TRBV3-2,once,15,NA,TRBJ1-3,TGTGCCAGCAGCCACGACTTAATCTCTGGAAACACCATATATTTT,CASSHDLISGNTIYF
TRBV24-1,NA,16,TRBD2,TRBJ2-1,TGTGCCACCAGTCCGGCGGGTCGCGGGGGGTACAATGAGCAGTTCTTC,CATSPAGRGGYNEQFF
TRBV29-1,once,11,NA,TRBJ1-1,TGCAGCGTCAAGCACAACACTGAAGCTTTCTTT,CSVKHNTEAFF
TRBV7-9,NA,14,NA,TRBJ2-4,TGTGCCAGCAGCTTATCTAGGGACTTGGACATTCAGTACTTC,CASSLSRDLDIQYF
TRBV9,NA,14,NA,TRBJ1-2,TGTGCCAGCAGCGCCCCGGGTGTTATCTATGGCTACACCTTC,CASSAPGVIYGYTF
TRBV18,NA,15,TRBD1,TRBJ1-1,TGTGCCAGCTCACCAATCGAGGGGGCGAACACTGAAGCTTTCTTT,CASSPIEGANTEAFF
TRBV2,NA,14,NA,TRBJ1-1,TGTGCCAGCAGGACCCAGGGGATGAACACTGAAGCTTTCTTT,CASRTQGMNTEAFF
TRBV3-1/TRBV3-2,NA,13,NA,TRBJ1-2,TGTGCCAGCAGCCAGGCGGAGAACTATGGCTACACCTTC,CASSQAENYGYTF
TRBV10-3,NA,15,TRBD1,TRBJ1-1,TGTGCCTCGTTGAAAGCCGGGACAGCGAACACTGAAGCTTTCTTT,CASLKAGTANTEAFF
TRBV24-1,NA,14,NA,TRBJ2-1,TGTGCCACCAGGAATAGCGGACCATACAATGAGCAGTTCTTC,CATRNSGPYNEQFF
TRBV19,NA,14,TRBD2,TRBJ2-5,TGTGCCAGTCGCCCCCAGGGCGGGGGGGGGACCCAGTACTTC,CASRPQGGGGTQYF
TRBV29-1,NA,14,NA,TRBJ1-2,TGCAGCGTTGATCGTGTGGATAGGGGCTATGGCTACACCTTC,CSVDRVDRGYGYTF
TRBV6-5,NA,13,NA,TRBJ1-2,TGTGCCAGCAGCGCCCGGGGAGGTGATGGCTACACCTTC,CASSARGGDGYTF
TRBV20-1,NA,11,TRBD1,TRBJ1-1,TGCAGTGCTAGGCCGACAGGGGAAGCTTTCTTT,CSARPTGEAFF
TRBV6-4,NA,12,NA,TRBJ2-2,TGTGCCAGCAGTGACTTAACCGGGGAGCTGTTTTTT,CASSDLTGELFF
TRBV19,once,14,NA,TRBJ2-2,TGTGCCAGTAATTCAGGATTGAACACCGGGGAGCTGTTTTTT,CASNSGLNTGELFF
TRBV5-6,once,15,TRBD1,TRBJ2-5,TGTGCCAGCAGCTGGGGACAGGGCCTAAGAGAGACCCAGTACTTC,CASSWGQGLRETQYF
TRBV14,NA,14,TRBD2,TRBJ2-2,TGTGCCAGCAGCCAAGGAGGGAGGGCCGGGGAGCTGTTTTTT,CASSQGGRAGELFF
TRBV29-1,NA,14,NA,TRBJ1-4,TGCAGCGTTGACGATGGGGCTACTAATGAAAAACTGTTTTTT,CSVDDGATNEKLFF
TRBV5-7,NA,16,NA,TRBJ2-5,TGTGCCAGCAGCTTGGGGCCCCGCTGCCGACATGAGACCCAGTACTTC,CASSLGPRCRHETQYF
TRBV5-4,NA,14,NA,TRBJ2-3,TGTGCCAGCAGCGAGTCAGGGTCCGTAGATACGCAGTATTTT,CASSESGSVDTQYF
TRBV28,once,11,NA,TRBJ1-6,TGTGCCAGCAGCTCCGTTGCACCCCTCCACTTT,CASSSVAPLHF
TRBV19,NA,18,NA,TRBJ2-1,TGTGCCAGTAGTATAGACCCGGGGGTTGCTTCGGTCCGGGGTGAGCAGTTCTTC,CASSIDPGVASVRGEQFF
TRBV24-1,NA,12,NA,TRBJ2-3,TGTGCCACCACGCGGGCGGGAGATACGCAGTATTTT,CATTRAGDTQYF